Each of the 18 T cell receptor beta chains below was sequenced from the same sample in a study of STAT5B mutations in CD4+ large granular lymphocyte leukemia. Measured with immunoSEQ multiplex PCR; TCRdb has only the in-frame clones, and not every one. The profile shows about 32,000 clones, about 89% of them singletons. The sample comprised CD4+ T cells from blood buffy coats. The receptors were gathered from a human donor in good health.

The CDR3 DNA sequence: TGTGCCGCCCAGGGTGAGGAATGGCCCCAGCATTTT. Translating it yields CAAQGEEWPQHF. This chain joins TRBV28 and TRBJ1-5, with D maybe TRBD1 (5 bases). This CDR3 comprises 12 residues. Trimming removed 11 bases from V and 9 bases from J, with 17 bases in between. Germline loops: CDR1 MDHEN, CDR2 SYDVKM. Drawing the rest from reference TRBV28 and TRBJ1-5, the complete variable domain is DVKVTQSSRYLVKRTGEKVFLECVQDMDHENMFWYRQDPGLGLRLIYFSYDVKMKEKGDIPEGYSVSREKKERFSLILESASTNQTSMYLCAAQGEEWPQHFGDGTRLSIL.

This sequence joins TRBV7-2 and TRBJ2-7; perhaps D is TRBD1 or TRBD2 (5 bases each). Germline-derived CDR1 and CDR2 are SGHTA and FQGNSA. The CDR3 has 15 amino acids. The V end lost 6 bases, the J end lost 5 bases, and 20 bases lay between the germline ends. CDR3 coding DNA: TGTGCCAGCAGGGACGGGACCGATGGAACCCACGAGCAGTACTTC. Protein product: CASRDGTDGTHEQYF.

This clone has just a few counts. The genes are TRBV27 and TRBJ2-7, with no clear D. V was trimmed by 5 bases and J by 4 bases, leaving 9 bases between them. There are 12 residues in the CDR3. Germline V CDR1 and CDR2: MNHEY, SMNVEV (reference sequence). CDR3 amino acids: CASSHDGYEQYF. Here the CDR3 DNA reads TGTGCCAGCAGTCACGACGGGTACGAGCAGTACTTC.

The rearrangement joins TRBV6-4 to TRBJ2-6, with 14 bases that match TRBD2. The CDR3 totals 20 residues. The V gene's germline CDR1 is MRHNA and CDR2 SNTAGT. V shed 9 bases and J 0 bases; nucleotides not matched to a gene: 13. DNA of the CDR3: TGTGCCAGGCAGGGGACTAGCGGGAGATGCCCCATCTCTGGGGCCAACGTCCTGACTTTC. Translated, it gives CARQGTSGRCPISGANVLTF.

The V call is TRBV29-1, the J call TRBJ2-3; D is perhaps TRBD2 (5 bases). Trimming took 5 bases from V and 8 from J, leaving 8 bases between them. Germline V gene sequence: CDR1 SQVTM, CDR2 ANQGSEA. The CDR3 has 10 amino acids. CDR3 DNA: TGCAGCGTTAGTGCGGGTACGCAGTATTTT. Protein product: CSVSAGTQYF.

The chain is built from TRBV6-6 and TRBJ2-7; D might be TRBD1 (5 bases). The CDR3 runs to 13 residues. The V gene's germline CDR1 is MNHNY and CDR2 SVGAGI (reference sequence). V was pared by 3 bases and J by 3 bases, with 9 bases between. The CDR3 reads CASSYVQGYEQYF. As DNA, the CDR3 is TGTGCCAGCAGTTATGTCCAGGGCTACGAGCAGTACTTC.

The CDR3, as DNA: TGTGCCAGCAGCCCCTCTTTGAACACTGAAGCTTTCTTT. Translation gives CASSPSLNTEAFF. J is TRBJ1-1 and V is TRBV6-1, with D hard to call. V gave up 6 bases and J gave up 0 bases, with 8 bases separating them. Germline-derived CDR1 and CDR2 are MNHNS and SASEGT. The CDR3 length is 13 residues.

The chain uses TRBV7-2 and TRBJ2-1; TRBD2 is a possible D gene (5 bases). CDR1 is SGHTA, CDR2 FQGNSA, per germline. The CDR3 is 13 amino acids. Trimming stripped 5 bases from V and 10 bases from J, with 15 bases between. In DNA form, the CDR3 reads TGTGCCAGCAGCACCCCAGGACTGCGGGAGCAGTTCTTC. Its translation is CASSTPGLREQFF.

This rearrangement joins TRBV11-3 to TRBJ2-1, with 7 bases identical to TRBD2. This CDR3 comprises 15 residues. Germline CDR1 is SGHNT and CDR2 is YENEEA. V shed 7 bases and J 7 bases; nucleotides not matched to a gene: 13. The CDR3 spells CASNLQGGSLNEQFF. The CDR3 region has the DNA TGTGCCAGCAACCTTCAAGGCGGGAGTTTGAATGAGCAGTTCTTC. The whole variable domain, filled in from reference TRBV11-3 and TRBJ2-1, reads EAGVVQSPRYKIIEKKQPVAFWCNPISGHNTLYWYLQNLGQGPELLIRYENEEAVDDSQLPKDRFSAERLKGVDSTLKIQPAELGDSAVYLCASNLQGGSLNEQFFGPGTRLTVL.

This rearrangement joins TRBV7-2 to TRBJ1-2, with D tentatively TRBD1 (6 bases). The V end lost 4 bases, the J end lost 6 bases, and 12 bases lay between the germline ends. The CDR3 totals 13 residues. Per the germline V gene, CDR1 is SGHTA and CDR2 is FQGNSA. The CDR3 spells CASSWTVGDGYTF. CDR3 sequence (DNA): TGTGCCAGCAGCTGGACAGTCGGCGATGGCTACACCTTC.

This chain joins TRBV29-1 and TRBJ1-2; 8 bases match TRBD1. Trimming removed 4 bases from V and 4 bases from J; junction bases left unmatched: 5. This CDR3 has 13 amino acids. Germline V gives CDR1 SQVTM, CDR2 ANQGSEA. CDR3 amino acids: CSVVGDRGYGYTF. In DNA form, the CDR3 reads TGCAGCGTTGTGGGCGACAGGGGCTATGGCTACACCTTC. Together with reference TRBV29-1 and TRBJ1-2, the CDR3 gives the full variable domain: SAVISQKPSRDICQRGTSLTIQCQVDSQVTMMFWYRQQPGQSLTLIATANQGSEATYESGFVIDKFPISRPNLTFSTLTVSNMSPEDSSIYLCSVVGDRGYGYTFGSGTRLTVV.

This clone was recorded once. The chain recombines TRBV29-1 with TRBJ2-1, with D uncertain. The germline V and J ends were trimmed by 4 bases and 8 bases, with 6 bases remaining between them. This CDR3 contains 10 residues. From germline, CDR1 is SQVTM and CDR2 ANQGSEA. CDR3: CSVGAYEQFF. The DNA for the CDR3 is TGCAGCGTTGGGGCTTATGAGCAGTTCTTC.

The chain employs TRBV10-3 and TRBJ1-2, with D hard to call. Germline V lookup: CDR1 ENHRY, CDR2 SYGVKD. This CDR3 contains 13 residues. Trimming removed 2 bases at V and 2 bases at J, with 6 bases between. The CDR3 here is CAISERANYGYTF. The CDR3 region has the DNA TGTGCCATCAGTGAGCGGGCGAACTATGGCTACACCTTC.

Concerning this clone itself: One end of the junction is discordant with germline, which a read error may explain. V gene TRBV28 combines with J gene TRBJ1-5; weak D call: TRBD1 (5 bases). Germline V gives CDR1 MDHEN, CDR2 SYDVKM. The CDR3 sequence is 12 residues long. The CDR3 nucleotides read TGTGCCAGCAGTTTGATGGGGGAACCGGGATTTTTT. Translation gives CASSLMGEPGFF.

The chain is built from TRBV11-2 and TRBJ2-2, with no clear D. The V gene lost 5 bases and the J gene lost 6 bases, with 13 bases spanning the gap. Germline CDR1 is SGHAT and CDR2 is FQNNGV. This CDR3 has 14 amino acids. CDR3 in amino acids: CASSPRALSGELFF. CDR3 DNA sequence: TGTGCCAGCAGCCCCCGGGCGCTGTCCGGGGAGCTGTTTTTT.

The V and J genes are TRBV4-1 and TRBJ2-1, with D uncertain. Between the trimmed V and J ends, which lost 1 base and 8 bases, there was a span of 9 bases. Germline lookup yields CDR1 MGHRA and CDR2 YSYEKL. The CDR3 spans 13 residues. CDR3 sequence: CASSQVARDEQFF. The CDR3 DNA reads TGCGCCAGCAGCCAAGTAGCTCGGGATGAGCAGTTCTTC.

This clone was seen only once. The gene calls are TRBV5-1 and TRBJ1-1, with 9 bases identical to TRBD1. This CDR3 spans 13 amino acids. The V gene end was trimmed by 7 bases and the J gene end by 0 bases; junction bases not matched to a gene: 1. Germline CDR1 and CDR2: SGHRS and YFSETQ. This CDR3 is CASGTGLNTEAFF. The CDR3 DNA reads TGCGCCAGCGGGACAGGGCTGAACACTGAAGCTTTCTTT.

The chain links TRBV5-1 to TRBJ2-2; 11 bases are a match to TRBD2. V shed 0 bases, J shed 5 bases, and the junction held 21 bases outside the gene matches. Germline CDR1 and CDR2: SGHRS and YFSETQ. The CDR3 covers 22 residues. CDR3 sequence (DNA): TGCGCCAGCAGCTTGGCCTCCAAGGGACTAGCGGAGTGGAGCCCCAGGACCGGGGAGCTGTTTTTT. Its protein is CASSLASKGLAEWSPRTGELFF.